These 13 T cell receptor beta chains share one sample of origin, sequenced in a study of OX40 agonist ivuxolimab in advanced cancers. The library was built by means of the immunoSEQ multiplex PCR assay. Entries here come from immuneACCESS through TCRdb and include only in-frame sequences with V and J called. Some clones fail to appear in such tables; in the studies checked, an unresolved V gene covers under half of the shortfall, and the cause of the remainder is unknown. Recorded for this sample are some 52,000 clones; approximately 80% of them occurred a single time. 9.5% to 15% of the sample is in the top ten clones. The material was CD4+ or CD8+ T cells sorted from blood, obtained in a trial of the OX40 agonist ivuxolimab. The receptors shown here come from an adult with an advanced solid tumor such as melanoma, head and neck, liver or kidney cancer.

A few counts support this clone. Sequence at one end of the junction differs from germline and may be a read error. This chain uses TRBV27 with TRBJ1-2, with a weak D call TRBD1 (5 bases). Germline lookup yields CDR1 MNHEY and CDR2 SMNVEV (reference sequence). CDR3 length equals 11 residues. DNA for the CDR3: TGTGCCAGCAGTAGACAGTTCCGACGAGGCTTC. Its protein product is CASSRQFRRGF.

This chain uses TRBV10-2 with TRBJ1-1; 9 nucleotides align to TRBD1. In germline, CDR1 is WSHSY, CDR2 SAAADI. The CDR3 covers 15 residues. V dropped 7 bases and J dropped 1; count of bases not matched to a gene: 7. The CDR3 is CASIGTGWGNTEAFF. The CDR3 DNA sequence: TGCGCCAGCATCGGGACAGGGTGGGGGAACACTGAAGCTTTCTTT.

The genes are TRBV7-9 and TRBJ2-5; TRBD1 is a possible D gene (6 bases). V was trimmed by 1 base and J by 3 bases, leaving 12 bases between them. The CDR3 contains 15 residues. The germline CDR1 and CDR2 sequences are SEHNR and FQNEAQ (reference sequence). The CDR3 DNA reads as TGTGCCAGCAGCTTAGGCACAGGGTCGAAAGAGACCCAGTACTTC. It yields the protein CASSLGTGSKETQYF.

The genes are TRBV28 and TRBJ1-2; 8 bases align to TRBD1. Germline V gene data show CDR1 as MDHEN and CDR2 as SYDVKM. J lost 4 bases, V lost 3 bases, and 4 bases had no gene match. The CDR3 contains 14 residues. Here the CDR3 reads CASSLRTGFYGYTF. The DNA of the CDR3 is TGTGCCAGCAGTTTGAGGACAGGGTTCTATGGCTACACCTTC.

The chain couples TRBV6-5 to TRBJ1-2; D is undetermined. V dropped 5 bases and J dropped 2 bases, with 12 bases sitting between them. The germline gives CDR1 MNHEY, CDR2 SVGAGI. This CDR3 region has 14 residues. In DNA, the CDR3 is TGTGCCAGCAGTCCCCAAGCGTCAAACTATGGCTACACCTTC. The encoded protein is CASSPQASNYGYTF.

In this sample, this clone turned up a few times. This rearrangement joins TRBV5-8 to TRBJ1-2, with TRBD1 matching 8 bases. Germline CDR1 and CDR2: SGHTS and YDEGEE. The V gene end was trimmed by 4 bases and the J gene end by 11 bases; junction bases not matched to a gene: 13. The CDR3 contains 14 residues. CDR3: CASSPWDRPFYYTF. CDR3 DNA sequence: TGTGCCAGCAGCCCCTGGGACAGGCCTTTTTATTACACCTTC.

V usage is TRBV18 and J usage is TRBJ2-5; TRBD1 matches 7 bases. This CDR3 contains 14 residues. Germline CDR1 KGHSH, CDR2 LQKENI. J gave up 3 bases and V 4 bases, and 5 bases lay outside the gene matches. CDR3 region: CASSRRTGEETQYF. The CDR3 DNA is TGTGCCAGCTCACGGCGGACAGGTGAAGAGACCCAGTACTTC.

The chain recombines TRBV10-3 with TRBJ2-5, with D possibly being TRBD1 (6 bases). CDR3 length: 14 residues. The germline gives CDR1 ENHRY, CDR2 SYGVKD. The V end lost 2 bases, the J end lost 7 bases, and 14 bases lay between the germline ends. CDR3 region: CAISEDRDKGTQYF. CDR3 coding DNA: TGTGCCATCAGTGAGGACCGGGACAAGGGGACCCAGTACTTC.

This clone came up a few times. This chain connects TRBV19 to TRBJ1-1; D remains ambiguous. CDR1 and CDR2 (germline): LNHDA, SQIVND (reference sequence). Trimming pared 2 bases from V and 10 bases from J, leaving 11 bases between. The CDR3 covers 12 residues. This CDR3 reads CASSILGEGAFF. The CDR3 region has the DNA TGTGCCAGTAGTATATTGGGTGAGGGAGCTTTCTTT.

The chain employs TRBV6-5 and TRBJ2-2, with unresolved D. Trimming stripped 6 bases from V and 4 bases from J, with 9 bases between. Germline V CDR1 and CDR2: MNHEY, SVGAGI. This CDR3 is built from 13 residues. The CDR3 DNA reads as TGTGCCAGCAGAAGGACCCTCACCGGGGAGCTGTTTTTT. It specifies CASRRTLTGELFF.

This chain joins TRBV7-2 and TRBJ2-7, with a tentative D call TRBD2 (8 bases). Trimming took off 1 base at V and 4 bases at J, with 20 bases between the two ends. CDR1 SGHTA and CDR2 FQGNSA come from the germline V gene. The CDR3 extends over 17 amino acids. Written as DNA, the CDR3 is TGTGCCAGCAGCTTAGGGCCCCCGGGGGGGACAGTATACGAGCAGTACTTC. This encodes CASSLGPPGGTVYEQYF. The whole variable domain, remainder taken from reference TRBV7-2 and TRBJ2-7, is GAGVSQSPSNKVTEKGKDVELRCDPISGHTALYWYRQSLGQGLEFLIYFQGNSAPDKSGLPSDRFSAERTGGSVSTLTIQRTQQEDSAVYLCASSLGPPGGTVYEQYFGPGTRLTVT.

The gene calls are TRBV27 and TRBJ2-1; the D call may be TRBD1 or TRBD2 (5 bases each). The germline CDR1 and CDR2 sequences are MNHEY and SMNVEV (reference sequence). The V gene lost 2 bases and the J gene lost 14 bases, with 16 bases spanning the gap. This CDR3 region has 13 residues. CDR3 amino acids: CASSLDVGTFKFF. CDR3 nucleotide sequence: TGTGCCAGCAGTTTAGACGTAGGGACCTTCAAGTTCTTC.

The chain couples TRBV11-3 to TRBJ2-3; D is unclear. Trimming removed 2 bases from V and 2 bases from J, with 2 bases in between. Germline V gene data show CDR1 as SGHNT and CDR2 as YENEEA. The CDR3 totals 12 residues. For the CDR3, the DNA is TGTGCCAGCAGCTTAAACACAGATACGCAGTATTTT. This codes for CASSLNTDTQYF.